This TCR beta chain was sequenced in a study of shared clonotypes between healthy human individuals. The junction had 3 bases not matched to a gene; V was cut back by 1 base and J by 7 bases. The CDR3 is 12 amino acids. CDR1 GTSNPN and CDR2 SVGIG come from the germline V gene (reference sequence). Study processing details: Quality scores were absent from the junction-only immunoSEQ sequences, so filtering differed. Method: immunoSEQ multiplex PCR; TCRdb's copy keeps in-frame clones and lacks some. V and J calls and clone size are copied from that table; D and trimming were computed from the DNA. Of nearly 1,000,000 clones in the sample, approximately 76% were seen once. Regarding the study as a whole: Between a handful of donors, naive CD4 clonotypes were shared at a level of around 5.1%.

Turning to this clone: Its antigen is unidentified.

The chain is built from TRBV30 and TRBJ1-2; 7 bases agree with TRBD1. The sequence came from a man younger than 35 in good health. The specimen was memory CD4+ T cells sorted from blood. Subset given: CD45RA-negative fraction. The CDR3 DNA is TGTGCCTGGAGTGCAGGGGGGGGTGGCTACACCTTC. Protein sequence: CAWSAGGGGYTF.